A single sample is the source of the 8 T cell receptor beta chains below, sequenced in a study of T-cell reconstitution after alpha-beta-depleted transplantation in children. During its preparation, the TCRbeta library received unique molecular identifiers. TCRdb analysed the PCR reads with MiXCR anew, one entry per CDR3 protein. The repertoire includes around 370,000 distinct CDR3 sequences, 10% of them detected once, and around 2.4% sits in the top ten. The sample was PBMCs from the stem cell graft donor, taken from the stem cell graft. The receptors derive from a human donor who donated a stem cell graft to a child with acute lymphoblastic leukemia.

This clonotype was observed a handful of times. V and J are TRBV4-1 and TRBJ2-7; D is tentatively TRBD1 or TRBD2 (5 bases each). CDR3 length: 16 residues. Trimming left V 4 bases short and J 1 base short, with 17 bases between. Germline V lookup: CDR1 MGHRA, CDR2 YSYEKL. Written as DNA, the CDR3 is TGCGCCAGCAGCCGAGCCACCGGGACGGATTCCTACGAGCAGTACTTC. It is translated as CASSRATGTDSYEQYF.

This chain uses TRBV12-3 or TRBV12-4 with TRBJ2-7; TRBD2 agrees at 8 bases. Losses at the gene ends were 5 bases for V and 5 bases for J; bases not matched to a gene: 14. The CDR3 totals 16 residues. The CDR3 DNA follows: TGTGCCAGCAGTGAGGGAACCAGCGGGAGCACGGACGAGCAGTACTTC. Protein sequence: CASSEGTSGSTDEQYF.

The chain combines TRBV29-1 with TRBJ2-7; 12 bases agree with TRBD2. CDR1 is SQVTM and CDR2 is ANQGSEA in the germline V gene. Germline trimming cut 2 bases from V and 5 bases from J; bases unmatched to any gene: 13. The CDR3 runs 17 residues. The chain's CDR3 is CSVESPSGRASSNEQYF. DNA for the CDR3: TGCAGCGTTGAAAGCCCTAGCGGGAGGGCCTCTTCTAACGAGCAGTACTTC.

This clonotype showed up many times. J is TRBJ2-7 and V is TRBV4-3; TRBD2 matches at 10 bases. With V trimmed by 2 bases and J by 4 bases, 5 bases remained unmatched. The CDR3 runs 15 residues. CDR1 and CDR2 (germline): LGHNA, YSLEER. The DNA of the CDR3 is TGCGCCAGCAGCCAATCTAGCGGGAGAGAGTACGAGCAGTACTTC. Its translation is CASSQSSGREYEQYF.

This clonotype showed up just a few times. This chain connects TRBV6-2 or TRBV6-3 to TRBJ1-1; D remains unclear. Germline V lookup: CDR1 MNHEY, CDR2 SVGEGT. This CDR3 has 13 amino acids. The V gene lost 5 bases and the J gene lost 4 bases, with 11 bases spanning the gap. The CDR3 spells CASSHELGTEAFF. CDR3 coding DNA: TGTGCCAGCAGTCATGAATTGGGCACTGAAGCTTTCTTT.

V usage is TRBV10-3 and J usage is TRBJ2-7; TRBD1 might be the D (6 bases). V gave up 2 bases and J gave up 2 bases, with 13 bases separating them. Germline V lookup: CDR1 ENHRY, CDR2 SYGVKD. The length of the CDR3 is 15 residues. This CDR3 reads CAISEAQGSPYEQYF. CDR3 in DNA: TGTGCCATCAGTGAGGCACAGGGTAGCCCCTACGAGCAGTACTTC.

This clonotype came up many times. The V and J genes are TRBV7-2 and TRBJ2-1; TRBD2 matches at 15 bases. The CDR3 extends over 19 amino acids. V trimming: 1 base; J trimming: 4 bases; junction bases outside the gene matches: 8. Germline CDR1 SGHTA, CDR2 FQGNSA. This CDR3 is CASSLGPGTSGRWYNEQFF. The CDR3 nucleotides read TGTGCCAGCAGCTTAGGCCCCGGGACTAGCGGGAGGTGGTACAATGAGCAGTTCTTC.

The CDR3 loop is CASSYEPSGSDEQFF. Here the CDR3 DNA reads TGTGCCAGCAGTTACGAGCCTAGCGGGAGCGATGAGCAGTTCTTC. V usage is TRBV6-2 or TRBV6-3 and J usage is TRBJ2-1; 10 bases map to TRBD2. V trimming: 2 bases; J trimming: 8 bases; junction bases outside the gene matches: 6. Germline-derived CDR1 and CDR2 are MNHEY and SVGEGT. The CDR3 has 15 residues.